The TCR beta chain described here comes from a study of blood T cell repertoires in COVID-19. Method: immunoSEQ multiplex PCR; TCRdb's copy keeps in-frame clones and lacks some. The sample consists of about 150,000 clones, about 88% of them appearing once. The TCR was taken from a woman older than 75 with COVID-19, enrolled during active disease. The sequencing sample was made of peripheral blood.

CDR3 sequence (DNA): TGCAGCTCCGTGCAGGGGGCGAGGGCTTTCTTT. It translates to CSSVQGARAFF. The chain employs TRBV29-1 and TRBJ1-1, with TRBD1 identical over 8 bases. The germline V gene encodes CDR1 SQVTM and CDR2 ANQGSEA. CDR3 size: 11 residues. Trimming cost V 8 bases and J 11 bases; bases outside gene matches: 10.